This T cell receptor (beta chain) appears in the sequencing data of a study of T cell repertoires in cytomegalovirus infection. Study context: TCR beta signatures that were public indicated CMV infection and matching HLA type. Study conclusions and caveats: There were HLA-C-restricted CMV-specific TCR beta clonotypes dominating the ex vivo response. Carriers of CMV and the relevant HLA type were discriminated by public TCR beta frequency.

Germline V gene data show CDR1 as LGHDT and CDR2 as YNNKEL (reference sequence). Trimming at V came to 4 bases and at J to 3 bases, leaving 15 bases not matched to a gene. The CDR3 is 19 residues long. Concerning this clonotype: Its cognate antigen is unknown.

Each CDR3 protein gets one entry after TCRdb re-called the reads with MiXCR. This sample carries about 490,000 distinct CDR3 sequences, around 11% of them seen once, and the ten largest clones take about 10%. Sequences were obtained from PBMCs. This TCR came from a human donor in good health (CMV status not recorded). Some clones in this sample may be carry-over from other donors' samples. V and J are TRBV3-1 and TRBJ2-7; 13 nucleotides match TRBD2. CDR3 in DNA: TGTGCCAGCAGCCGATCTTTATATACTAGCGGGAGGGCCGGCTACGAGCAGTACTTC. Translated: CASSRSLYTSGRAGYEQYF.